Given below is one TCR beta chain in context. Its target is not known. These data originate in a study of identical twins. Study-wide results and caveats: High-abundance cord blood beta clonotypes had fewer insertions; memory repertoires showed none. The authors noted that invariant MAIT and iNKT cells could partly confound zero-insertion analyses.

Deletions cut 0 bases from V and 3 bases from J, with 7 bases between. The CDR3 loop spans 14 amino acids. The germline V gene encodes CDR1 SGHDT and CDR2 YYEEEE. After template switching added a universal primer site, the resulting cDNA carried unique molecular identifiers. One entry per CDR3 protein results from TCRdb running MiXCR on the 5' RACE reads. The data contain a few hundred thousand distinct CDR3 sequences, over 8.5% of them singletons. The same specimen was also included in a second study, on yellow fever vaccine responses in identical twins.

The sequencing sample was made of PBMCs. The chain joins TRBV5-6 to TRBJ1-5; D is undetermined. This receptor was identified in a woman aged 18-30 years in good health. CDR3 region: CASSLGQHNQPQHF. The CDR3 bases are TGTGCCAGCAGCTTGGGCCAACACAATCAGCCCCAGCATTTT.